The 20 T cell receptor beta chains in this list originate from one sample, sequenced in a study of beta chain features in type 1 diabetes. Since all of the isolated RNA was reverse transcribed, expressed TCRB transcripts were what got sequenced. TCRdb keeps only in-frame clones here, not all; method: immunoSEQ multiplex PCR. Of hundreds of thousands of clones listed, about 10% are singletons. The sequenced sample consisted of naive CD4+ T cells from blood. Source of these receptors: a woman aged 25 to 39 in good health.

The chain recombines TRBV18 with TRBJ1-1; no reliable D call. There are 14 residues in the CDR3. Germline CDR1 KGHSH, CDR2 LQKENI. V was pared by 2 bases and J by 0 bases, with 7 bases between. CDR3 sequence reads: CASSPERMNTEAFF. The CDR3 DNA follows: TGTGCCAGCTCACCAGAGCGCATGAACACTGAAGCTTTCTTT. Using reference TRBV18 and TRBJ1-1 for the parts outside the CDR3, the full variable domain is NAGVMQNPRHLVRRRGQEARLRCSPMKGHSHVYWYRQLPEEGLKFMVYLQKENIIDESGMPKERFSAEFPKEGPSILRIQQVVRGDSAAYFCASSPERMNTEAFFGQGTRLTVV.

There are a few counts of this clone. The J gene is TRBJ1-2, the V gene TRBV27, with D perhaps matching TRBD1 (5 bases). The CDR3 is 16 amino acids. Trimming removed 3 bases at V and 4 bases at J, with 18 bases between. CDR1 MNHEY and CDR2 SMNVEV come from the germline V gene (reference sequence). The CDR3 protein is CASSLRVGAGFYGYTF. In DNA, the CDR3 is TGTGCCAGCAGTTTGCGCGTAGGGGCGGGATTCTATGGCTACACCTTC.

This clone was observed a handful of times. V is TRBV6-5 and J is TRBJ2-1; 10 bases match TRBD2. This CDR3 comprises 15 residues. The V segment lost 4 bases and the J segment 5 bases; nucleotides outside the gene matches: 5. CDR1 and CDR2 (germline): MNHEY, SVGAGI. CDR3 sequence: CASSLAGGVNNEQFF. CDR3 nucleotide sequence: TGTGCCAGCAGTTTAGCGGGAGGCGTAAACAATGAGCAGTTCTTC.

The genes are TRBV4-3 and TRBJ2-3; TRBD2 might be the D (6 bases). Germline V lookup: CDR1 LGHNA, CDR2 YSLEER. This CDR3 spans 14 amino acids. The V end lost 1 base, the J end lost 5 bases, and 10 bases lay between the germline ends. The CDR3 sequence is CASSQGRGEDTQYF. In nucleotides, the CDR3 is TGCGCCAGCAGCCAAGGGCGGGGAGAAGATACGCAGTATTTT.

This chain uses TRBV29-1 with TRBJ1-5, with 8 bases identical to TRBD1. The CDR3 loop spans 12 amino acids. The trim removed 5 bases at V and 8 bases at J, leaving 5 bases unmatched. Germline V CDR1 and CDR2: SQVTM, ANQGSEA. The CDR3 protein is CSVSDRGEPQHF. The CDR3 coding sequence is TGCAGCGTTAGCGACAGGGGCGAGCCCCAGCATTTT.

The CDR3 reads CASSPGHQPLWQYF. The CDR3 nucleotides read TGTGCCAGCAGCCCGGGACACCAGCCGCTTTGGCAGTACTTC. V and J are TRBV7-2 and TRBJ2-7; the D gene is possibly TRBD1 (6 bases). Trimming stripped 5 bases from V and 9 bases from J, with 20 bases between. Germline-derived CDR1 and CDR2 are SGHTA and FQGNSA. The CDR3 covers 14 residues.

This rearrangement joins TRBV10-3 to TRBJ2-7; D is possibly TRBD2 (6 bases). CDR1 is ENHRY and CDR2 is SYGVKD in the germline V gene. Between the trimmed V and J ends, which lost 9 bases and 0 bases, there was a span of 15 bases. CDR3 length equals 14 residues. For the CDR3, the DNA is TGTGCCATTAATCAGTTGGGGGGCTCCTACGAGCAGTACTTC. Its translation: CAINQLGGSYEQYF.

The CDR3 DNA follows: TGCAGCGTTGATTTCGATGCCGGGGAGACCCAGTACTTC. Translation: CSVDFDAGETQYF. This chain joins TRBV29-1 and TRBJ2-5; D is undetermined. The CDR3 is 13 residues long. V was trimmed by 3 bases and J by 5 bases, leaving 13 bases between them. Germline V lookup: CDR1 SQVTM, CDR2 ANQGSEA.

This clone was detected only a few times. The sample has other DNA sequences that encode this CDR3 too. The chain couples TRBV30 to TRBJ1-5; D might be TRBD1 (5 bases). V gave up 0 bases and J gave up 4 bases, with 7 bases separating them. The CDR3 is 13 amino acids. Germline CDR1 and CDR2: GTSNPN and SVGIG (reference sequence). CDR3: CAWSVRGNQPQHF. The CDR3 DNA reads as TGTGCCTGGAGTGTACGGGGGAATCAGCCCCAGCATTTT.

The V call is TRBV13, the J call TRBJ2-1; 10 nucleotides align to TRBD2. The CDR3 length is 16 residues. Germline V gives CDR1 PRHDT, CDR2 FYEKMQ (reference sequence). With 5 bases clipped from V and 0 bases from J, the junction kept 4 bases outside the gene matches. The chain's CDR3 is CASSLTSGASYNEQFF. The CDR3 DNA reads TGTGCCAGCAGCCTTACTAGCGGGGCCTCCTACAATGAGCAGTTCTTC.

The chain links TRBV6-1 to TRBJ1-5; D remains ambiguous. The CDR3 contains 13 residues. Per the germline V gene, CDR1 is MNHNS and CDR2 is SASEGT. V lost 2 bases to trimming and J lost 10 bases, with 12 bases between them. The CDR3 here is CASSETGRAPQHF. DNA for the CDR3: TGTGCCAGCAGTGAAACTGGGAGAGCACCCCAGCATTTT.

This clone occurred a few times. The chain has TRBV7-2 and TRBJ2-7; 8 nucleotides agree with TRBD1. CDR1 is SGHTA, CDR2 FQGNSA, per germline. The V and J ends lost 2 bases and 6 bases, in that order; junction bases with no gene match: 12. This CDR3 is built from 16 residues. As DNA, the CDR3 is TGTGCCAGCAGCTTAATGGTCGGACAGGGCTCTCTCGAGCAGTACTTC. Translating gives CASSLMVGQGSLEQYF.

Turning to this clone: The same CDR3 is also encoded by other DNA sequences in this sample. This chain uses TRBV15 with TRBJ2-1, with D possibly TRBD2 on 5 matching bases. Germline assignment: CDR1 LNHNV and CDR2 YYDKDF (reference sequence). The CDR3 is made up of 16 amino acids. V was cut by 0 bases and J by 4 bases, with 13 bases left in between. The CDR3 reads CATSRDLSGAYNEQFF. The CDR3 nucleotides read TGTGCCACCAGCAGAGATTTGAGCGGAGCGTACAATGAGCAGTTCTTC. Full variable domain (rest looked up from reference TRBV15 and TRBJ2-1): DAMVIQNPRYQVTQFGKPVTLSCSQTLNHNVMYWYQQKSSQAPKLLFHYYDKDFNNEADTPDNFQSRRPNTSFCFLDIRSPGLGDTAMYLCATSRDLSGAYNEQFFGPGTRLTVL.

This clone was counted a few times. The chain links TRBV5-1 to TRBJ2-1, with 11 bases that match TRBD1. Trimming removed 3 bases from V and 8 bases from J; junction bases left unmatched: 4. CDR3 length: 14 residues. Per germline, CDR1 SGHRS and CDR2 YFSETQ. This CDR3 is CASSWGTGGDEQFF. The CDR3, as DNA: TGCGCCAGCAGCTGGGGGACAGGGGGAGATGAGCAGTTCTTC.

This clone was seen ten or more times. This sequence joins TRBV23-1 and TRBJ2-6; no definite D call. TRBV23-1 is placed among ORFs of uncertain function. Trimming left V 2 bases short and J 0 bases short, with 5 bases between. This CDR3 is 15 amino acids long. The CDR3 here is CASSQIFSGANVLTF. The CDR3 coding sequence is TGCGCCAGCAGTCAAATCTTCTCTGGGGCCAACGTCCTGACTTTC.

This chain links TRBV7-8 with TRBJ2-1, with 7 bases aligning to TRBD1. This CDR3 is 13 amino acids long. V shed 4 bases and J 5 bases; nucleotides not matched to a gene: 2. CDR1 and CDR2 (germline): SGHVS, FQNEAQ. CDR3 amino acids: CASSSQGHNEQFF. The DNA for the CDR3 is TGTGCCAGCAGCTCACAGGGGCACAATGAGCAGTTCTTC. Using reference TRBV7-8 and TRBJ2-1 for the parts outside the CDR3, the full variable domain is GAGVSQSPRYKVAKRGQDVALRCDPISGHVSLFWYQQALGQGPEFLTYFQNEAQLDKSGLPSDRFFAERPEGSVSTLKIQRTQQEDSAVYLCASSSQGHNEQFFGPGTRLTVL.

This clone was recorded a few times. V gene TRBV9 combines with J gene TRBJ1-4; unclear D gene. The CDR3 has 15 residues. The V gene lost 4 bases and the J gene lost 0 bases, with 10 bases spanning the gap. The germline V gene encodes CDR1 SGDLS and CDR2 YYNGEE. The CDR3 loop is CASSTNVATNEKLFF. CDR3 sequence (DNA): TGTGCCAGCAGCACAAACGTCGCAACTAATGAAAAACTGTTTTTT.

This clone was found a few times. CDR3 sequence reads: CASSYSGGVGYGYTF. The CDR3 region has the DNA TGTGCCAGCAGTTACAGTGGCGGGGTAGGGTATGGCTACACCTTC. This rearrangement joins TRBV6-5 to TRBJ1-2, with D unclear. There are 15 residues in the CDR3. Per the germline V gene, CDR1 is MNHEY and CDR2 is SVGAGI. V lost 2 bases to trimming and J lost 5 bases, with 15 bases between them.

CDR3 nucleotide sequence: TGTGCCAGCCTCCTTAGAGGCTCTGGGGCCAACGTCCTGACTTTC. Residues: CASLLRGSGANVLTF. The chain is built from TRBV19 and TRBJ2-6; D unresolved. The CDR3 has 15 residues. Trimming shortened V by 9 bases and J by 0 bases, and 12 bases separated the two germline ends. Germline-derived CDR1 and CDR2 are LNHDA and SQIVND (reference sequence).

This clone was observed a few times. The V call is TRBV28, the J call TRBJ1-2; 7 bases align to TRBD1. Germline CDR1 is MDHEN and CDR2 is SYDVKM. CDR3 length equals 14 residues. J lost 7 bases, V lost 6 bases, and 11 bases had no gene match. The CDR3 reads CASRIPTGMAGYTF. The DNA of the CDR3 is TGTGCCAGCAGAATTCCGACAGGGATGGCTGGCTACACCTTC.